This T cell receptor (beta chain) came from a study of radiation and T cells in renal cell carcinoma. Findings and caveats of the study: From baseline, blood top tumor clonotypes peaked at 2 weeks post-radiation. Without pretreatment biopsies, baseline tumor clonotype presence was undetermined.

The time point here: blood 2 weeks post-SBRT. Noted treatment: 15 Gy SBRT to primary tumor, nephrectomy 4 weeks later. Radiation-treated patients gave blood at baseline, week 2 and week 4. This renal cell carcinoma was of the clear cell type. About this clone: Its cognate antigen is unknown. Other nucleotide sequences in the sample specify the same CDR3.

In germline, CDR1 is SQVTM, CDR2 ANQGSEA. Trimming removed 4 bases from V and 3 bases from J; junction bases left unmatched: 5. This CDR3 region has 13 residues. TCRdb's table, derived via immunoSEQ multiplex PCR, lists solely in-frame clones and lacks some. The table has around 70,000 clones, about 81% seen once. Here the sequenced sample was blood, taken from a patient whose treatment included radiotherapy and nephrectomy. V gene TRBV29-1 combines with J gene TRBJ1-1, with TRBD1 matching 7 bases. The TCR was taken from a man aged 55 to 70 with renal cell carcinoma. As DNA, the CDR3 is TGCAGCGTTGGACAGGGAGCGGACACTGAAGCTTTCTTT. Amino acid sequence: CSVGQGADTEAFF.